This T cell receptor beta chain comes out of a study of shared clonotypes between healthy human individuals (dated by TCRdb to the early 2020s). Broadly, across the study: The cohort included three men and a couple of women between 18 and 49 years of age. For each donor, three plates each were used for CD4 naive and CD4 memory, two plates were used for CD8 naive, and one plate was used for CD8 memory. To estimate repertoire size and how much clonotypes are shared between individuals, the study performed deep sequencing of blood TCR repertoires from a few healthy adults. Different laboratories and diverse techniques were used to prepare libraries and sequence TCR repertoires, to increase sequencing depth and limit assay-specific biases. Leukapheresis yielded between about 0.94 and 10 billion PBMCs per donor.

Broader findings and caveats from the paper: Pairwise subsampling indicated that sequencing depth was expected to affect the degree of clonotype sharing among donors. Sampling was limited to blood, and TCR repertoires in tissue likely differ from TCR repertoires in blood. Across a handful of donors, approximately 5% of naive CD4, roughly 3.4% of naive CD8, around 2.5% of memory CD4, and roughly 0.4% of memory CD8 clonotypes were shared. Rarefaction of sorted-subset datasets indicated incomplete sequencing despite the large sequencing depth. Because the study included only a small number of donors, the genetic and exposure-history diversity represented was limited. Naive subsets generally had larger estimated clonotype richness than memory subsets. Compared with non-shared clonotypes, clonotypes shared by all four sorted-subset donors had higher generation probabilities.

Turning to this clone: Its recognized antigen is unknown. One base away there is no much larger clone; base qualities are not given. In the same sample, other DNA sequences code for this CDR3.

Per the germline V gene, SNHLY is the CDR1 and FYNNEI is the CDR2. The CDR3, from cysteine to phenylalanine, totals 13 residues. Only the CDR3 DNA stays, 39 bases, in frame from base 1. The junction carries 12 bases between V and J, which are trimmed by 3 bases and 7 bases respectively. Healthy HIV-negative adults with no recently reported acute infections or vaccinations were included as donors. Only Caucasian adults living in Nashville, Tennessee, USA were represented among the donors. CD4+ T cells were enriched through magnetic negative selection, after which naive cells were positively selected on CD45RA and the remaining negative fraction served as the memory subset. After blood collection by leukapheresis, PBMCs were isolated using Ficoll-Histopaque density gradient centrifugation and then cryopreserved in the vapor phase of liquid nitrogen. Analytical flow cytometry was used to check the purity and quantity of every magnetically sorted T cell population. From each sorted fraction, genomic DNA was isolated and quantified by UV absorbance on a Nanodrop 2000c.

TCR CDR3 regions were amplified from genomic DNA by multiplex PCR using the deep immunoSEQ assay. For each cell subset, the extracted genomic DNA was distributed evenly across all wells of several immunoSEQ 96-well plates, and each plate served as one replicate. Each replicate PCR for sorted subsets received about 180 ng genomic DNA, equal to roughly 30,000 T cell genomes. Purified libraries were quantified with a Qubit 3.0 fluorometer, sized on a Bioanalyzer 2100, and re-quantified with the KAPA Library Quantification kit. Every immunoSEQ 96-well plate was sequenced on a separate single-read 150-cycle Illumina NextSeq 550 flow cell. On the study's bioinformatics: Because only junctional sequences without quality scores were contained in the immunoSEQ output, filtering matching that applied to full-length reads could not be performed. To assign V/J genes and CDR3, sequences were annotated using PyIR, a Python wrapper for IgBLAST v1.9, with IMGT germline references. Reads were removed for weak V/J assignments (E-value above 1e-6), missing CDR3, stop codons, out-of-frame junctions, or ambiguous translated residues. A V3J clonotype was defined by an identical inferred V gene, J gene, and CDR3 amino acid sequence. To compute the percentage overlap between repertoires, the number of shared unique clonotypes was divided by the size of the smaller repertoire. RTK rarefaction, the Chao1 estimator, and Recon v2.1 estimates of unobserved clonotypes were used to assess repertoire richness. For all TCRbeta clonotypes obtained by the gDNA method from several donors, generation probabilities were computed with OLGA. The immuneACCESS repertoire file appears here via TCRdb, limited to in-frame rearrangements. These files lack a portion of the clones; in checked studies, under half of the deficit traces to unresolved V genes, and the cause of the others is not known. That table gives V, J and clone size, and the DNA gave D and trimming. The sample profile shows 2 million to 2.5 million clones; about 95% of them were found once. Jointly, the top ten make up more than 0.1% of the sample.

Sequencing was carried out using naive CD4+ T cells sorted from blood. Sample cell subset or site, as interpreted from the label and publication: CD45RA+ positively selected. The rearranged chain carries TRBV2 and TRBJ2-5; the D gene is possibly TRBD2, with 5 bases matching. The clonotype was recovered from a man between 18 and 29 years old in good health. Here the CDR3 is given as CASSEREGGTQYF. The DNA sequence follows: TGTGCCAGCAGTGAGAGGGAAGGAGGGACCCAGTACTTC.